Below, 32 T cell receptor beta chains from the same sample are listed, as sequenced in a study of T cell responses to AZD1222 COVID-19 vaccine. Assay used: immunoSEQ multiplex PCR; TCRdb lists only in-frame clones, some missing. The repertoire holds 80,000 or so clones, with 75% to 90% as singletons. Sequencing used peripheral blood, obtained 28 days after the second AZD1222 dose. The receptors derive from an adult who received the AZD1222 COVID-19 vaccine.

The rearrangement links TRBV25-1 to TRBJ1-2; D remains unclear. V lost 5 bases, J lost 6 bases, and 16 bases lay in between. This CDR3 comprises 14 residues. CDR1 and CDR2 from the germline V gene are MGHDK and SYGVNS. CDR3 coding DNA: TGTGCCAGCAGTAAGGCAGGCGTCTGGGATGGCTACACCTTC. Amino acid sequence: CASSKAGVWDGYTF.

This clone has just one count. The chain joins TRBV10-1 to TRBJ2-3; 7 bases agree with TRBD1. Germline V gene sequence: CDR1 WNHNN, CDR2 SYGVQD (reference sequence). This CDR3 is 15 amino acids long. The V segment lost 0 bases and the J segment 2 bases; nucleotides outside the gene matches: 2. Here the CDR3 reads CASSESGTATDTQYF. The CDR3 nucleotides read TGCGCCAGCAGTGAGTCGGGGACAGCCACAGATACGCAGTATTTT.

This chain joins TRBV6-5 and TRBJ2-3; 7 nucleotides match TRBD2. Germline-derived CDR1 and CDR2 are MNHEY and SVGAGI. V gave up 8 bases and J gave up 2 bases; unmatched junction bases: 10. The CDR3 covers 15 residues. CDR3 DNA: TGTGCCAGCGCCCAATACGGGGGGATCACAGATACGCAGTATTTT. Residues: CASAQYGGITDTQYF.

The chain employs TRBV19 and TRBJ2-1, with 8 bases matching TRBD2. Germline V CDR1 and CDR2: LNHDA, SQIVND (reference sequence). V trimming: 3 bases; J trimming: 10 bases; junction bases outside the gene matches: 11. This CDR3 region has 15 residues. The CDR3 DNA follows: TGTGCCAGTAGTATTTTGAACGGGGGGGCCGGGGAGCAGTTCTTC. This sequence encodes CASSILNGGAGEQFF.

The rearrangement uses TRBV12-3 or TRBV12-4 and TRBJ2-3; D perhaps matches TRBD2 (6 bases). Trimming left V 8 bases short and J 4 bases short, with 10 bases between. The CDR3 consists of 12 residues. The CDR3 spells CASGRGPDTQYF. The CDR3, as DNA: TGTGCCAGCGGGCGGGGACCAGATACGCAGTATTTT.

The rearrangement joins TRBV25-1 to TRBJ2-3; 8 bases align to TRBD2. Germline lookup yields CDR1 MGHDK and CDR2 SYGVNS. J was trimmed by 3 bases and V by 8 bases; bases with no gene match: 4. CDR3 length: 13 residues. In DNA, the CDR3 is TGTGCCAGCGGCGGGGGGTGGACAGATACGCAGTATTTT. This encodes CASGGGWTDTQYF.

The chain couples TRBV3-1 (or the pseudogene TRBV3-2) to TRBJ1-1; 8 bases line up with TRBD1. J gave up 6 bases and V 4 bases, and 7 bases lay outside the gene matches. CDR3 length equals 14 residues. From germline, CDR1 is LGHDT and CDR2 YNNKEL (reference sequence). CDR3 sequence (DNA): TGTGCCAGCAGCCGCGCCACAGGGGGTGCTGAAGCTTTCTTT. Translated: CASSRATGGAEAFF.

The rearrangement joins TRBV5-1 to TRBJ2-3; TRBD2 agrees at 7 bases. The germline gives CDR1 SGHRS, CDR2 YFSETQ. The ends lost 3 bases at V and 2 bases at J; junction bases unmatched: 9. CDR3 size: 16 residues. CDR3 in DNA: TGCGCCAGCAGCTACGTGAAAGCGGGGAACACAGATACGCAGTATTTT. Translation: CASSYVKAGNTDTQYF.

This clone was seen only a few times. V usage is TRBV24-1 and J usage is TRBJ2-2; D unresolved. This CDR3 contains 12 residues. Germline loops: CDR1 KGHDR, CDR2 SFDVKD. V dropped 5 bases and J dropped 5 bases, with 5 bases sitting between them. The CDR3 region is CATSARTGELFF. CDR3 bases: TGTGCCACCAGTGCGAGGACCGGGGAGCTGTTTTTT.

The chain combines TRBV6-6 with TRBJ1-6; a weak D match, TRBD1 (6 bases). The V end lost 7 bases, the J end lost 6 bases, and 13 bases lay between the germline ends. This CDR3 has 14 residues. Germline CDR1 and CDR2: MNHNY and SVGAGI (reference sequence). The CDR3 sequence: CASNEQGRNSPLHF. For the CDR3, the DNA is TGTGCCAGCAATGAACAGGGCCGTAATTCACCCCTCCACTTT.

The rearrangement joins TRBV2 to TRBJ2-7; D might be TRBD2 (6 bases). CDR1 and CDR2 from the germline V gene are SNHLY and FYNNEI. The CDR3 length is 12 residues. Trimming pared 8 bases from V and 2 bases from J, leaving 10 bases between. The CDR3 protein is CASRGATYEQYF. The CDR3 coding sequence is TGTGCCAGCCGCGGGGCCACCTACGAGCAGTACTTC.

The chain joins TRBV9 to TRBJ1-5; D unresolved. This CDR3 contains 13 residues. V was trimmed by 0 bases and J by 5 bases, leaving 6 bases between them. CDR1 SGDLS and CDR2 YYNGEE come from the germline V gene. The CDR3 is CASSVEADQPQHF. DNA of the CDR3: TGTGCCAGCAGCGTAGAGGCGGATCAGCCCCAGCATTTT.

A single count supports this clone. This chain uses TRBV7-8 with TRBJ1-1; weak D call: TRBD1 (6 bases). Trimming took off 5 bases at V and 0 bases at J, with 16 bases between the two ends. Germline V CDR1 and CDR2: SGHVS, FQNEAQ. This CDR3 is built from 16 residues. The CDR3 bases are TGTGCCAGCAGCCCGTGGGGGGCTCGAATGAACACTGAAGCTTTCTTT. It is translated as CASSPWGARMNTEAFF.

This clone was picked up one time. The chain employs TRBV7-9 and TRBJ1-1; D gene ambiguous. The CDR3 runs 15 residues. The germline V gene has CDR1 SEHNR and CDR2 FQNEAQ (reference sequence). The V and J ends lost 8 bases and 0 bases respectively, with 16 bases between them. CDR3 protein: CASALFGSMNTEAFF. CDR3 sequence (DNA): TGTGCCAGCGCTCTATTTGGTTCCATGAACACTGAAGCTTTCTTT.

This sequence joins TRBV10-3 and TRBJ1-1, with TRBD1 as a possible D gene (5 bases). V dropped 8 bases and J dropped 3 bases, with 19 bases sitting between them. The CDR3 runs to 15 residues. CDR1 is ENHRY and CDR2 is SYGVKD in the germline V gene. The CDR3 nucleotides are TGTGCCATCCGTTCACAACGGGGGAAGGACACTGAAGCTTTCTTT. Protein product: CAIRSQRGKDTEAFF.

The chain uses TRBV13 and TRBJ2-2; perhaps D is TRBD1 or TRBD2 (6 bases each). Germline assignment: CDR1 PRHDT and CDR2 FYEKMQ (reference sequence). This CDR3 has 16 residues. V lost 5 bases to trimming and J lost 2 bases, with 15 bases between them. CDR3: CASSEVGGRNTGELFF. The CDR3 DNA sequence: TGTGCCAGCAGCGAGGTAGGGGGGCGCAACACCGGGGAGCTGTTTTTT.

The gene calls are TRBV27 and TRBJ2-1, with D unclear. The ends were cut back, 4 bases at V and 7 bases at J, with 14 bases in the middle. Per the germline V gene, CDR1 is MNHEY and CDR2 is SMNVEV (reference sequence). This CDR3 contains 14 residues. The DNA of the CDR3 is TGTGCCAGCAGTTCGGCCGCAATGGGGAATGAGCAGTTCTTC. Encoded protein: CASSSAAMGNEQFF.

The V gene is TRBV20-1, the J gene TRBJ2-2; D not certain. The CDR3 runs 11 residues. Germline loops: CDR1 DFQATT, CDR2 SNEGSKA (reference sequence). V gave up 6 bases and J gave up 4 bases, with 6 bases separating them. The CDR3 bases are TGCAGTGCGACATCCACCGGGGAGCTGTTTTTT. Protein sequence: CSATSTGELFF.

The CDR3 coding sequence is TGTGCCAGCAGTGAAAAATGGACAGGCTCAGATACGCAGTATTTT. Translation gives CASSEKWTGSDTQYF. The chain combines TRBV6-1 with TRBJ2-3; the match to TRBD1 covers 7 bases. The J segment lost 4 bases and the V segment lost 2 bases, leaving 6 bases of the junction unmatched. The CDR3 contains 15 residues. Germline V lookup: CDR1 MNHNS, CDR2 SASEGT.

This chain connects TRBV7-9 to TRBJ2-3, with D tentatively TRBD2 (5 bases). This CDR3 contains 13 residues. Trimming shortened V by 7 bases and J by 0 bases, and 8 bases separated the two germline ends. CDR1 is SEHNR and CDR2 is FQNEAQ in the germline V gene (reference sequence). In DNA, the CDR3 is TGTGCCAGCACCCCGGGGAGCACAGATACGCAGTATTTT. The encoded protein is CASTPGSTDTQYF. Together with reference TRBV7-9 and TRBJ2-3, the CDR3 gives the full variable domain: DTGVSQNPRHKITKRGQNVTFRCDPISEHNRLYWYRQTLGQGPEFLTYFQNEAQLEKSRLLSDRFSAERPKGSFSTLEIQRTEQGDSAMYLCASTPGSTDTQYFGPGTRLTVL.

The chain employs TRBV30 and TRBJ1-2; D possibly corresponds to TRBD1 (6 bases). The germline V and J ends were trimmed by 3 bases and 3 bases, with 11 bases remaining between them. The CDR3 runs to 13 residues. Per the germline V gene, CDR1 is GTSNPN and CDR2 is SVGIG (reference sequence). CDR3 sequence (DNA): TGTGCCTGGAGACAGGGCGAGGACTATGGCTACACCTTC. It specifies CAWRQGEDYGYTF.

The rearrangement uses TRBV2 and TRBJ2-6; D gene unclear. There are 15 residues in the CDR3. Trimming removed 2 bases from V and 2 bases from J, with 7 bases in between. Germline loops: CDR1 SNHLY, CDR2 FYNNEI. In DNA, the CDR3 is TGTGCCAGCAGTGAATCAGGTGCTGGGGCCAACGTCCTGACTTTC. It translates to CASSESGAGANVLTF.

J is TRBJ2-3 and V is TRBV6-5; D is unclear. CDR1 and CDR2 from the germline V gene are MNHEY and SVGAGI. V was shortened by 7 bases and J by 6 bases, with 14 bases between the two germline ends. This CDR3 comprises 13 residues. The CDR3 is CASNDADLDTQYF. The CDR3 DNA sequence: TGTGCCAGCAACGACGCGGACCTCGATACGCAGTATTTT.

The CDR3 DNA is TGTGCCAGCAGCATCGGGCCCCCGGGCTACACCTTC. It specifies CASSIGPPGYTF. The chain uses TRBV6-4 and TRBJ1-2, with no clear D. V lost 6 bases and J 8 bases, leaving 13 bases between the germline ends. The CDR3 runs to 12 residues. Germline CDR1 reads MRHNA; CDR2 reads SNTAGT.

The rearrangement joins TRBV5-6 to TRBJ2-7; D remains unclear. The CDR3 totals 14 residues. Trimming stripped 3 bases from V and 4 bases from J, with 14 bases between. Per the germline V gene, CDR1 is SGHDT and CDR2 is YYEEEE. The CDR3 coding sequence is TGTGCCAGCAGCTCGCCGGGTCCCGAATACGAGCAGTACTTC. Encoded protein: CASSSPGPEYEQYF.

The CDR3 sequence: CASSLPGGEQYF. In DNA form, the CDR3 reads TGCGCCAGCAGCTTGCCTGGAGGCGAGCAGTACTTC. The V and J genes are TRBV5-1 and TRBJ2-7; weak D call: TRBD2 (5 bases). Germline V gene data show CDR1 as SGHRS and CDR2 as YFSETQ. Deletions cut 1 base from V and 6 bases from J, with 8 bases between. The CDR3 extends over 12 amino acids.

The rearrangement uses TRBV13 and TRBJ2-2; TRBD2 matches at 8 bases. The CDR3 length is 19 residues. The V gene end was trimmed by 2 bases and the J gene end by 2 bases; junction bases not matched to a gene: 13. Per the germline V gene, CDR1 is PRHDT and CDR2 is FYEKMQ (reference sequence). The CDR3 spells CASSLIASERGINTGELFF. For the CDR3, the DNA is TGTGCCAGCAGCTTAATTGCATCTGAGCGGGGGATTAACACCGGGGAGCTGTTTTTT.

The chain recombines TRBV30 with TRBJ1-1; a weak D match, TRBD1 (5 bases). Germline lookup yields CDR1 GTSNPN and CDR2 SVGIG (reference sequence). The CDR3 spans 11 residues. The germline V and J ends were trimmed by 3 bases and 6 bases, with 8 bases remaining between them. The CDR3 here is CAWRTGAEAFF. The CDR3 nucleotides read TGTGCCTGGAGGACGGGGGCTGAAGCTTTCTTT. Using reference TRBV30 and TRBJ1-1 for the parts outside the CDR3, the full variable domain is SQTIHQWPATLVQPVGSPLSLECTVEGTSNPNLYWYRQAAGRGLQLLFYSVGIGQISSEVPQNLSASRPQDRQFILSSKKLLLSDSGFYLCAWRTGAEAFFGQGTRLTVV.

The chain couples TRBV27 to TRBJ1-3, with a possible D match to TRBD1 (5 bases). Germline loops: CDR1 MNHEY, CDR2 SMNVEV (reference sequence). Trimming left V 3 bases short and J 0 bases short, with 12 bases between. The CDR3 has 16 residues. CDR3: CASSLNRQSSGNTIYF. The CDR3 coding sequence is TGTGCCAGCAGTTTGAACCGACAGTCCTCTGGAAACACCATATATTTT.

J is TRBJ2-3 and V is TRBV19; TRBD1 aligns across 9 bases. The ends lost 4 bases at V and 8 bases at J; junction bases unmatched: 10. The V gene's germline CDR1 is LNHDA and CDR2 SQIVND (reference sequence). This CDR3 comprises 15 residues. In DNA, the CDR3 is TGTGCCAGTAGTACATCCGGGACAGGGTCTTTTACGCAGTATTTT. Translated: CASSTSGTGSFTQYF. Full variable domain (missing parts from reference TRBV19 and TRBJ2-3): DGGITQSPKYLFRKEGQNVTLSCEQNLNHDAMYWYRQDPGQGLRLIYYSQIVNDFQKGDIAEGYSVSREKKESFPLTVTSAQKNPTAFYLCASSTSGTGSFTQYFGPGTRLTVL.

The chain joins TRBV20-1 to TRBJ2-4; D call uncertain. With 3 bases removed from V and 3 bases from J, the gap between germline ends came to 6 bases. The CDR3 extends over 12 amino acids. Germline CDR1 is DFQATT and CDR2 is SNEGSKA (reference sequence). The chain's CDR3 is CSASLGKNIQYF. The CDR3 DNA is TGCAGTGCTAGTTTAGGCAAAAACATTCAGTACTTC.

This clone has only a few counts. The chain employs TRBV28 and TRBJ1-2, with D unresolved. Trimming cost V 2 bases and J 4 bases, with 8 bases left between them. The V gene's germline CDR1 is MDHEN and CDR2 SYDVKM. The CDR3 extends over 13 amino acids. The CDR3 coding sequence is TGTGCCAGCAGTTTAATAAGCTCCTATGGCTACACCTTC. Its protein is CASSLISSYGYTF.